A single T cell receptor (beta chain) is shown here with its context. The identical CDR3 is also encoded by other nucleotide sequences in the sample. V gave up 6 bases and J gave up 11 bases; unmatched junction bases: 6. The CDR3 has 10 residues. Germline-derived CDR1 and CDR2 are SQVTM and ANQGSEA. Profiling relied on immunoSEQ multiplex PCR, and the TCRdb table lists in-frame clones only, not all of them. The table lists roughly 400,000 clones, over 75% of them singletons. This entry comes from a study of blood T cell repertoires in COVID-19. This sequence was found in a woman aged 40 to 50 with acute COVID-19. The specimen sequenced was PBMCs or T cells enriched from blood (not recorded which). The rearrangement links TRBV29-1 to TRBJ1-1, with TRBD1 matching over 7 bases. This CDR3 reads CSVDRVGAFF. CDR3 DNA sequence: TGCAGCGTCGACAGGGTAGGGGCTTTCTTT.